This TCR beta chain is from a study of tissue T cells after allogeneic stem cell transplantation. CDR1 is SNHLY and CDR2 is FYNGKV in the germline V gene (reference sequence). The CDR3 runs 15 residues. The V and J ends lost 4 bases and 0 bases, in that order; junction bases with no gene match: 2. The method was immunoSEQ multiplex PCR; TCRdb's version includes in-frame clones alone and lacks a portion of them. The sample holds over 8,000 clones; under 55% are singletons and the top ten take 2% to 2.5%. Study-level points and caveats: In patients and mice, blood and spleen missed much of tissue repertoire.

A few counts support this clone. Its cognate antigen is unknown. These gene names are mouse names. The read stops 1 residue short of the end of the CDR3; the missing end is completed from the germline J gene. This sample's time point: mouse harvest day 7 after allogeneic transplant. The graft held 10^6 splenic CD5+ T cells and 10^7 T-cell-depleted bone marrow cells. B6 (H2b) cells into BALB/c (H2d) mice; tissues taken at day 7 or 14. The sample taken for sequencing was skin. The chain employs TRBV3 and TRBJ2-3; TRBD2 aligns across 9 bases. This clonotype was sampled from a female BALB/c mouse given C57BL/6 T cells with graft-versus-host disease after an allogeneic hematopoietic cell transplant. This CDR3 is CASSSTGGSAETLYF. The part of the CDR3 DNA that was read is TGTGCCAGCAGCTCGACTGGGGGTAGTGCAGAAACGCTGTAT.